One sample yielded the 14 T cell receptor beta chains listed below, sequenced in a study of blood T cell repertoires in COVID-19. Sequencing used immunoSEQ multiplex PCR; TCRdb keeps in-frame clones, though not all of them. The sample includes 200,000 to 300,000 clones, around 89% of them seen just once. Sequencing was done on a sample of PBMCs or T cells enriched from blood (not recorded which). The receptors come from a man aged 40-49 years who had recovered from COVID-19.

The V and J genes are TRBV6-5 and TRBJ2-7; D is perhaps TRBD2 (6 bases). The CDR3 is made up of 14 amino acids. Trimming removed 6 bases at V and 0 bases at J, with 12 bases between. Germline CDR1 and CDR2: MNHEY and SVGAGI. The CDR3 DNA follows: TGTGCCAGCAGGCTTAGCGGAAACTCCTACGAGCAGTACTTC. This encodes CASRLSGNSYEQYF.

The chain has TRBV9 and TRBJ2-6; 7 bases align to TRBD1. With V trimmed by 0 bases and J by 0 bases, 6 bases remained unmatched. The CDR3 has 18 residues. Germline CDR1 is SGDLS and CDR2 is YYNGEE. CDR3 protein: CASSVAGQDSSGANVLTF. The CDR3 bases are TGTGCCAGCAGCGTAGCAGGACAGGATTCCTCTGGGGCCAACGTCCTGACTTTC.

The gene calls are TRBV4-1 and TRBJ2-3; D ambiguous. The CDR3 runs to 13 residues. Per the germline V gene, CDR1 is MGHRA and CDR2 is YSYEKL. The V gene lost 1 base and the J gene lost 5 bases, with 7 bases spanning the gap. In DNA form, the CDR3 reads TGCGCCAGCAGCCAAGTCTCCGTAGATACGCAGTATTTT. Translated, it gives CASSQVSVDTQYF.

This clone was picked up one time. The genes are TRBV20-1 and TRBJ1-2; D is uncertain. The CDR3 spans 11 residues. Germline CDR1 DFQATT, CDR2 SNEGSKA (reference sequence). V was trimmed by 2 bases and J by 4 bases, leaving 5 bases between them. The CDR3 loop is CSARIIYGYTF. The CDR3 DNA reads TGCAGTGCTAGAATTATCTATGGCTACACCTTC.

The rearrangement uses TRBV4-1 and TRBJ2-7; TRBD2 aligns across 8 bases. The V and J ends lost 5 bases and 3 bases, in that order; junction bases with no gene match: 12. This CDR3 is 16 amino acids long. Germline V CDR1 and CDR2: MGHRA, YSYEKL. The CDR3 spells CASSIQIGTRNYEQYF. The DNA for the CDR3 is TGCGCCAGCAGCATCCAGATCGGGACTAGGAACTACGAGCAGTACTTC.

This chain joins TRBV21-1 and TRBJ2-5; TRBD1 was called by the table and not checked on the DNA. TRBV21-1 constitutes a pseudogene. This CDR3 has 17 amino acids. CDR3 region: CASSKERTGGSQETQYF. Written as DNA, the CDR3 is TGTGCCAGCAGCAAAGAGCGGACAGGGGGAAGCCAAGAGACCCAGTACTTC.

The V and J genes are TRBV18 and TRBJ1-1; 7 nucleotides agree with TRBD1. V lost 6 bases to trimming and J lost 5 bases; unmatched junction nucleotides: 15. Germline values: CDR1 KGHSH, CDR2 LQKENI. This CDR3 has 16 residues. CDR3 sequence (DNA): TGTGCCAGCTCTCCCCGGTCGGTAGGGGGCACGACTGAAGCTTTCTTT. As protein: CASSPRSVGGTTEAFF.

This clone was found a few times. V and J are TRBV7-2 and TRBJ1-1; D is unresolved. Deletions cut 5 bases from V and 5 bases from J, with 15 bases between. The CDR3 loop spans 14 amino acids. Per the germline V gene, CDR1 is SGHTA and CDR2 is FQGNSA. DNA for the CDR3: TGTGCCAGCAGCCCCCTTATCCCGGGGACTGAAGCTTTCTTT. Translation: CASSPLIPGTEAFF.

The V and J genes are TRBV5-6 and TRBJ1-2; D is ambiguous. Germline CDR1 is SGHDT and CDR2 is YYEEEE. CDR3 length: 14 amino acids. Trimming pared 0 bases from V and 0 bases from J, leaving 6 bases between. CDR3 sequence reads: CASSLDGANYGYTF. The CDR3 DNA is TGTGCCAGCAGCTTGGACGGTGCTAACTATGGCTACACCTTC.

V gene TRBV2 combines with J gene TRBJ1-1; weak D call: TRBD1 (6 bases). CDR3 length: 14 amino acids. The V and J ends lost 6 bases and 6 bases respectively, with 17 bases between them. CDR1 and CDR2 from the germline V gene are SNHLY and FYNNEI. The CDR3, as DNA: TGTGCCAGCAGCTTGGGACATGTGGAATCTGAAGCTTTCTTT. This encodes CASSLGHVESEAFF.

This chain uses TRBV28 with TRBJ1-2; D unresolved. This CDR3 spans 15 amino acids. CDR1 and CDR2 from the germline V gene are MDHEN and SYDVKM. With 6 bases removed from V and 4 bases from J, the gap between germline ends came to 18 bases. This CDR3 reads CASSLATAAFYGYTF. The CDR3 DNA is TGTGCCAGCAGCCTCGCCACGGCGGCCTTCTATGGCTACACCTTC.

V gene TRBV7-8 combines with J gene TRBJ2-7, with TRBD2 as a possible D gene (6 bases). V was cut by 1 base and J by 5 bases, with 15 bases left in between. In germline, CDR1 is SGHVS, CDR2 FQNEAQ. The CDR3 loop spans 15 amino acids. The CDR3 DNA reads as TGTGCCAGCAGCTTAGTGCGGGGTAGGGACGACGAGCAGTACTTC. Protein product: CASSLVRGRDDEQYF.

In its sample, this clone was seen once. The CDR3 DNA sequence: TGTGCCAGCAGCGGGGTAGTAGAGGCCGATTCTCCTAATGAAAAACTGTTTTTT. Amino acids: CASSGVVEADSPNEKLFF. The chain employs TRBV9 and TRBJ1-4, with D hard to call. The germline CDR1 and CDR2 sequences are SGDLS and YYNGEE. V was clipped by 3 bases and J by 3 bases, with 21 bases between them. CDR3 size: 18 residues. The whole variable domain, filled in from reference TRBV9 and TRBJ1-4, reads DSGVTQTPKHLITATGQRVTLRCSPRSGDLSVYWYQQSLDQGLQFLIQYYNGEERAKGNILERFSAQQFPDLHSELNLSSLELGDSALYFCASSGVVEADSPNEKLFFGSGTQLSVL.

This clone was counted ten times or more. The chain has TRBV6-5 and TRBJ2-7; possibly TRBD2 for D (6 bases). Germline V gene sequence: CDR1 MNHEY, CDR2 SVGAGI. The length of the CDR3 is 13 residues. The ends were cut back, 9 bases at V and 3 bases at J, with 15 bases in the middle. DNA of the CDR3: TGTGCCAGTCGGAGGGACGTGAACTACGAGCAGTACTTC. This translates into CASRRDVNYEQYF.